This T cell receptor beta chain was documented in a study of blood T cells in healthy people across ages. This clonotype came up once. The V and J ends lost 9 bases and 1 base respectively, with 10 bases between them. Germline assignment: CDR1 SGHRS and CDR2 YFSETQ. The CDR3 totals 13 residues. Next came a second PCR, run for roughly 7 to 12 cycles, which used a sample-barcoded 5' primer along with a J-beta primer mix. Every molecule of cDNA carried a tag from a template-switch adaptor with 12 random nucleotides. MiXCR was run by TCRdb on the 5' RACE reads, yielding one entry per CDR3 protein. Of more than 750,000 distinct CDR3 sequences listed, just under 30% were seen once; the top ten hold roughly a tenth. The same data also went into a second study, on T cells of mothers and their children. Per that paper: Reverse transcription into cDNA received all extracted RNA, at roughly 1.6 ug per 15 ul.

This receptor was obtained from a woman in her forties in good health. V is TRBV5-1 and J is TRBJ1-4; D unresolved. Sequencing was done on a sample of blood. The CDR3 nucleotides read TGCGCCACTCGCCGGGAAACTAATGAAAAACTGTTTTTT. This translates into CATRRETNEKLFF.